These 3 T cell receptor beta chains came from one sample sequenced in a study of beta chain features in type 1 diabetes. Whole-study results and caveats: Moderate yet significant TCRB CDR3 shortening was seen in Type 1 diabetes patients in all four CD4+ subsets.

Expressed TCRB transcripts were sequenced after all isolated RNA was converted to cDNA. Method: immunoSEQ multiplex PCR; TCRdb's copy keeps in-frame clones and lacks some. The sample comprises 330,000 or so clones, around 12% of which are singletons, and around 0.0099% rests with the top ten. These receptors' antigens are unknown. Sequencing used naive CD4+ T cells from blood. The receptors shown here come from a woman younger than 30 with type 1 diabetes.

The chain couples TRBV5-4 to TRBJ2-7; 7 bases match TRBD1. The length of the CDR3 is 17 residues. Germline loops: CDR1 SGHNT, CDR2 YYREEE (reference sequence). Germline trimming cut 4 bases from V and 2 bases from J; bases unmatched to any gene: 15. In DNA, the CDR3 is TGTGCCAGCAGCATACAAACAGGGGCTCTTCCCCCCTACGAGCAGTACTTC. Amino acid sequence: CASSIQTGALPPYEQYF.

This chain joins TRBV2 and TRBJ2-2, with 8 bases lining up with TRBD2. Trimming at V came to 6 bases and at J to 2 bases, leaving 5 bases not matched to a gene. Germline CDR1 is SNHLY and CDR2 is FYNNEI. The CDR3 spans 15 residues. The CDR3 reads CASSLAGSNTGELFF. The CDR3 DNA is TGTGCCAGCAGCCTAGCGGGCTCTAACACCGGGGAGCTGTTTTTT.

This clone was detected only a few times. This chain links TRBV19 with TRBJ2-5, with 8 bases matching TRBD2. The V and J ends lost 4 bases and 5 bases, in that order; junction bases with no gene match: 3. This CDR3 region has 13 residues. Germline V gene lookup returns CDR1 LNHDA and CDR2 SQIVND (reference sequence). This CDR3 reads CASSSRLAETQYF. For the CDR3, the DNA is TGTGCCAGTAGTAGCCGACTAGCGGAGACCCAGTACTTC. Complete variable domain (other parts from reference TRBV19 and TRBJ2-5): DGGITQSPKYLFRKEGQNVTLSCEQNLNHDAMYWYRQDPGQGLRLIYYSQIVNDFQKGDIAEGYSVSREKKESFPLTVTSAQKNPTAFYLCASSSRLAETQYFGPGTRLLVL.